This T cell receptor beta chain was identified during a study of cytomegalovirus exposure and HLA in healthy donors. PCR involved 60 Vbeta and 13 Jbeta primers. Assay: immunoSEQ multiplex PCR; the TCRdb copy retains only in-frame clones and omits some. The sample has 200,000 or so clones, about 81% seen once. V lost 6 bases, J lost 8 bases, and 19 bases lay in between. Looked up from germline, CDR1 is KGHSH and CDR2 is LQKENI. This CDR3 contains 14 residues. Sequencing was performed on PBMCs. The chain couples TRBV18 to TRBJ1-1; D uncertain. The clonotype was recovered from a woman aged 50 to 60 in good health and CMV-seropositive. CDR3 region: CASSLNGPQVEAFF. CDR3 DNA sequence: TGTGCCAGCTCTCTCAACGGCCCCCAGGTGGAAGCTTTCTTT.